This T cell receptor (beta chain) was retrieved from a study of T cells in Graves' hyperthyroidism and ophthalmopathy. The overall study: Peripheral blood sampling occurred at initial diagnosis, before any treatment.

Using RNA transcripts as the source, TCR beta CDR3 regions were amplified. TCR CDR3 underwent first-round RT-PCR with the HTBI primer set. In TCRdb, the multiplex PCR reads were re-called with MiXCR into one record per CDR3 protein. The sample lists under 200,000 distinct CDR3 sequences, over 7.5% occurring once. The sample holds many counts of this clonotype. This CDR3 comprises 13 residues. Germline assignment: CDR1 MNHNS and CDR2 SASEGT. The V end lost 6 bases, the J end lost 3 bases, and 12 bases lay between the germline ends. Material: blood. The source is a woman in her late teens or twenties with Graves' hyperthyroidism that later progressed to Graves' ophthalmopathy. The chain is built from TRBV6-1 and TRBJ2-7; D is unclear. CDR3 nucleotide sequence: TGTGCCAGCAGCCCCGCAAGGCTCTACGAGCAGTACTTC. Protein product: CASSPARLYEQYF.